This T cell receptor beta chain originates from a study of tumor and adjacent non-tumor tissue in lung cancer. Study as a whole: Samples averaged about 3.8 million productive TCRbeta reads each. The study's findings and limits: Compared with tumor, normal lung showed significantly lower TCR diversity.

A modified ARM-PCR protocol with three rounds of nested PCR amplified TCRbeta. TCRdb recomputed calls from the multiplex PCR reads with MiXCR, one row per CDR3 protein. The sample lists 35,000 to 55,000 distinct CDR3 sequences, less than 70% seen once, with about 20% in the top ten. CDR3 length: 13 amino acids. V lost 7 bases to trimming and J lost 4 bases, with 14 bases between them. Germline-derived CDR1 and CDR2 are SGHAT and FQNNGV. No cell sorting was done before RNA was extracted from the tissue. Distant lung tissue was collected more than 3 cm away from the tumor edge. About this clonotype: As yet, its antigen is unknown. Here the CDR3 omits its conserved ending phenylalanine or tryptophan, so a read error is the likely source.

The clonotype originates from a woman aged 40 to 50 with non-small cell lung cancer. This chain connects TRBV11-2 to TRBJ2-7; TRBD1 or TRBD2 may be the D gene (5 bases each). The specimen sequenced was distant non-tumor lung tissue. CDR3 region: CASTLEGSYEQYH. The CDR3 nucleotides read TGTGCCAGCACCCTAGAGGGGTCTTACGAGCAGTACCAC.